This entry describes one TCR beta chain. Measured with immunoSEQ multiplex PCR; TCRdb has only the in-frame clones, and not every one. The sample lists more than 1,200 clones, around 77% occurring once. This sample is part of a study of early stage breast cancer tumors. Turning to the study itself: ER+/PR+/HER2- status applied to about 75% of the 16 invasive breast tumors.

Tissue for this sample was collected roughly 1.9-4.5 cm from the breast tumor. Sufficient DNA from normal breast often required roughly 95-320 mg tissue. This TCR was sampled from a person between 50 and 60 years old with breast cancer. Sequencing used normal breast tissue next to the tumor.

The CDR3 loop is CASSLDPGQTEAFF. CDR3 DNA sequence: TGCGCCAGCAGCTTGGATCCGGGGCAGACTGAAGCTTTCTTT. The chain couples TRBV5-1 to TRBJ1-1; D perhaps matches TRBD1 (5 bases). Looked up from germline, CDR1 is SGHRS and CDR2 is YFSETQ. Trimming removed 0 bases from V and 5 bases from J, with 11 bases in between. This CDR3 comprises 14 residues.